This T cell receptor (beta chain) was recovered during a study of CD8 T cells in ankylosing spondylitis. V lost 4 bases, J lost 2 bases, and 3 bases stayed unmatched. CDR1 is SGHRS, CDR2 YFSETQ, per germline. CDR3 length: 14 amino acids. Researchers built TCR beta libraries using quantitative 5'-RACE with molecular barcodes. TCRdb re-derived calls from the 5' RACE reads in MiXCR, one entry per CDR3 protein. The table has a few hundred thousand distinct CDR3 sequences, 20% to 25% seen once. The table lists this clonotype with a few counts. Its antigen is not known. Study-level points and caveats: There were earlier reports of some motif variants in reactive arthritis synovial fluid and blood. The authors found the disease-linked clones to be CD8+ and relatively rare in peripheral blood. A TCR beta motif of under ten highly homologous variants seemed to mark ankylosing spondylitis blood. Matched ankylosing spondylitis synovial fluid reportedly showed significant enrichment of disease-linked clones.

This TCR was recovered from a male donor with ankylosing spondylitis. The source material was blood, either unsorted or a sorted T cell fraction (not recorded which). This chain uses TRBV5-1 with TRBJ1-3; TRBD1 agrees at 7 bases. The CDR3 loop is CASSDDRAGNTIYF. DNA of the CDR3: TGCGCCAGCAGCGACGACAGGGCTGGAAACACCATATATTTT.